The 20 T cell receptor beta chains below were found in one sample sequenced in a study of CD8+CD57+ T cells in acquired aplastic anemia. Using genomic DNA as the template, TCR beta VDJ and CDR3 profiling was carried out. TCRdb re-derived calls from the reads in MiXCR, one entry per CDR3 protein. The sample holds hundreds of thousands of distinct CDR3 sequences, 60% to 80% seen once. Specimen: sorted CD4+, CD8+, or CD8+CD57+ T cells (not recorded which) from PBMCs. These receptors originate from a human donor in good health, serving as a control.

Ten or more counts support this clonotype. The chain links TRBV20-1 to TRBJ1-4; possibly TRBD1 for D (5 bases). This CDR3 is 14 amino acids long. Germline CDR1 and CDR2: DFQATT and SNEGSKA (reference sequence). The V and J ends lost 6 bases and 4 bases respectively, with 15 bases between them. CDR3 bases: TGCAGTGCGAGCGGGGCCGGTAATAATGAAAAACTGTTTTTT. It codes for CSASGAGNNEKLFF.

To note about this clonotype: One end of the junction is discordant with germline, which a read error may explain. As DNA, the CDR3 is TGTGCCAGTAGTACCGGGACAGGGAGCTATCACCCCCAGCATTTT. Residues: CASSTGTGSYHPQHF. J is TRBJ1-5 and V is TRBV7-8; 9 bases align to TRBD1. The CDR3 is 15 amino acids. Germline assignment: CDR1 SGHVS and CDR2 FQNEAQ.

As to this clonotype: This may arise from a read error, as a much more abundant clone is one base away. The rearrangement joins TRBV4-1 to TRBJ1-5; weak D call: TRBD1 (6 bases). The germline V and J ends were trimmed by 2 bases and 2 bases, with 13 bases remaining between them. Germline V gives CDR1 MGHRA, CDR2 YSYEKL. The CDR3 sequence is 16 residues long. The CDR3 nucleotides are TGCGCCAGCAGCCAATATGCAGGGGAGGGCAATCAGCCCCAGCATTTT. It translates to CASSQYAGEGNQPQHF.

Details on this clonotype: The junction departs from the called germline gene at one end, perhaps through a read error. V usage is TRBV7-2 and J usage is TRBJ1-1; 7 bases align to TRBD1. The CDR3 extends over 14 amino acids. Looked up from germline, CDR1 is SGHTA and CDR2 is FQGNSA. The CDR3 nucleotides are TGTGCCAGCAGCTTAGCCGACAGGGCAAGGATTCACCCCTTT. Translated, it gives CASSLADRARIHPF.

The genes are TRBV5-5 and TRBJ1-6; D call uncertain. The CDR3 has 15 amino acids. Germline CDR1 SGHKS, CDR2 YYEKEE (reference sequence). Trimming removed 9 bases at V and 10 bases at J, with 23 bases between. Here the CDR3 DNA reads TGTGCCACTACTGCAGGTTCAGGTAGAGGGTCACCCCTCCACTTT. Encoded protein: CATTAGSGRGSPLHF.

This clonotype was seen more than once but under ten times. The chain employs TRBV15 and TRBJ1-2; 12 nucleotides match TRBD1. Unmatched junction bases numbered 1, after V lost 1 base and J lost 1 base. Germline V gives CDR1 LNHNV, CDR2 YYDKDF (reference sequence). The CDR3 runs to 16 residues. CDR3 loop: CATSRGDRGRNYGYTF. As DNA, the CDR3 is TGTGCCACCAGCAGAGGGGACAGGGGGCGTAACTATGGCTACACCTTC.

This clonotype is a singleton in its sample. The J gene is TRBJ1-2, the V gene TRBV20-1; D call uncertain. With 0 bases removed from V and 6 bases from J, the gap between germline ends came to 14 bases. The CDR3 sequence is 14 residues long. Germline V gene sequence: CDR1 DFQATT, CDR2 SNEGSKA (reference sequence). CDR3 nucleotide sequence: TGCAGTGCTAGAGATTTTAAAGGCCCAGATGGCTACACCTTC. Residues: CSARDFKGPDGYTF.

This clonotype was observed a single time. This chain joins TRBV7-2 and TRBJ2-1; 10 bases align to TRBD2. Germline V lookup: CDR1 SGHTA, CDR2 FQGNSA. The junction had 2 bases not matched to a gene; V was cut back by 1 base and J by 8 bases. The CDR3 loop spans 14 amino acids. The CDR3 DNA reads as TGTGCCAGCAGCTTAGTAGCGGGGGGCCATGAGCAGTTCTTC. This gives the protein CASSLVAGGHEQFF.

Worth noting for this clonotype: No DNA is shown, since the ends of the CDR3 on it are uncertain; the CDR3 is the one TCRdb lists. The CDR3 is CASSLTGGQYFGPQYF. This chain connects TRBV7-9 to TRBJ2-5; TRBD1, the table's D call, lacks a check against the DNA. Counting both end residues, the CDR3 totals 16 amino acids. The germline V gene has CDR1 SEHNR and CDR2 FQNEAQ (reference sequence).

The chain combines TRBV9 with TRBJ1-2; weak D call: TRBD1 (6 bases). Germline V gives CDR1 SGDLS, CDR2 YYNGEE. The CDR3 loop spans 13 amino acids. V lost 4 bases and J 3 bases, leaving 10 bases between the germline ends. The CDR3 region is CASSQQGHYGYTF. The DNA of the CDR3 is TGTGCCAGCAGCCAACAGGGTCACTATGGCTACACCTTC.

The V and J genes are TRBV5-1 and TRBJ1-6; perhaps TRBD1 as D (5 bases). This CDR3 comprises 14 residues. Trimming shortened V by 2 bases and J by 12 bases, and 15 bases separated the two germline ends. Germline CDR1 reads SGHRS; CDR2 reads YFSETQ. CDR3 amino acids: CASSFPGENQPLHF. The DNA for the CDR3 is TGCGCCAGCAGCTTTCCGGGGGAGAACCAACCCCTCCACTTT.

The chain links TRBV9 to TRBJ1-6, with a tentative D call TRBD1 (5 bases). V was shortened by 5 bases and J by 7 bases, with 13 bases between the two germline ends. The germline CDR1 and CDR2 sequences are SGDLS and YYNGEE. This CDR3 is built from 14 residues. CDR3: CASRADSKNSPLHF. The DNA of the CDR3 is TGTGCCAGCAGGGCCGACAGTAAAAATTCACCCCTCCACTTT.

The chain joins TRBV7-9 to TRBJ1-6, with D unresolved. Between the trimmed V and J ends, which lost 2 bases and 13 bases, there was a span of 9 bases. Germline V CDR1 and CDR2: SEHNR, FQNEAQ (reference sequence). The CDR3 has 12 amino acids. CDR3 amino acids: CASSLLGLPLHF. CDR3 in DNA: TGTGCCAGCAGCTTATTAGGCTTGCCCCTCCACTTT.

This clonotype was seen at least ten times. This rearrangement joins TRBV6-1 to TRBJ2-7; TRBD1 matches at 7 bases. V dropped 3 bases and J dropped 1; count of bases not matched to a gene: 3. The CDR3 has 14 residues. The germline CDR1 and CDR2 sequences are MNHNS and SASEGT. This CDR3 is CASSDRDSSYEQYF. The CDR3 coding sequence is TGTGCCAGCAGTGACCGGGACAGTTCCTACGAGCAGTACTTC.

Comments on this clonotype: At one end, the junction sequence differs from germline, possibly due to a read error. J is TRBJ2-1 and V is TRBV7-6, with D perhaps given as TRBD1 or TRBD2 (5 bases each). The CDR3 is 14 residues long. Looked up from germline, CDR1 is SGHVS and CDR2 is FNYEAQ. DNA for the CDR3: TGTGCTAGCAGCTTAACAGTGGGACACAATGAGCAGTTCTTC. This sequence encodes CASSLTVGHNEQFF.

The CDR3 DNA reads as TGTGCCAGTAGTATATGGGGAAGCGCCGGGGAGCTGTTTTTT. Amino acids: CASSIWGSAGELFF. This chain links TRBV19 with TRBJ2-2; no clear D. The V end lost 2 bases, the J end lost 6 bases, and 10 bases lay between the germline ends. CDR1 and CDR2 (germline): LNHDA, SQIVND (reference sequence). This CDR3 region has 14 residues.

The CDR3 coding sequence is TGCGCCAGCAGCCAGGACAGAGAAGAGACCTATGGCTACACCTTC. Translating gives CASSQDREETYGYTF. The rearrangement links TRBV5-1 to TRBJ1-2; D perhaps matches TRBD1 (6 bases). Germline V CDR1 and CDR2: SGHRS, YFSETQ. V was cut by 4 bases and J by 4 bases, with 17 bases left in between. This CDR3 spans 15 amino acids.

This clonotype was detected a few times. CDR3 sequence reads: CAISESRGVGQGHEQYF. For the CDR3, the DNA is TGTGCCATCAGTGAGTCGCGGGGTGTGGGACAGGGTCACGAGCAGTACTTC. This chain uses TRBV10-3 with TRBJ2-7; TRBD1 agrees at 9 bases. V shed 0 bases and J 5 bases; nucleotides not matched to a gene: 11. There are 17 residues in the CDR3. CDR1 ENHRY and CDR2 SYGVKD come from the germline V gene.

The genes are TRBV20-1 and TRBJ1-2; D may be TRBD1 (6 bases). The CDR3 has 14 amino acids. Germline V gene sequence: CDR1 DFQATT, CDR2 SNEGSKA (reference sequence). The germline V and J ends were trimmed by 3 bases and 6 bases, with 17 bases remaining between them. The CDR3 sequence: CSARRGTGRNGYTF. CDR3 sequence (DNA): TGCAGTGCTAGGCGAGGTACAGGGAGGAATGGCTACACCTTC.

Comments on this clonotype: It may be a read error: a sequence one base away is much more abundant. The chain joins TRBV9 to TRBJ2-7; tentative D call: TRBD1 (6 bases). V lost 4 bases and J 3 bases, leaving 14 bases between the germline ends. This CDR3 spans 14 amino acids. Germline V gene lookup returns CDR1 SGDLS and CDR2 YYNGEE. CDR3 protein: CASSYEGHLYEQYF. The CDR3 DNA reads as TGTGCCAGCAGCTATGAGGGACACCTCTACGAGCAGTACTTC.